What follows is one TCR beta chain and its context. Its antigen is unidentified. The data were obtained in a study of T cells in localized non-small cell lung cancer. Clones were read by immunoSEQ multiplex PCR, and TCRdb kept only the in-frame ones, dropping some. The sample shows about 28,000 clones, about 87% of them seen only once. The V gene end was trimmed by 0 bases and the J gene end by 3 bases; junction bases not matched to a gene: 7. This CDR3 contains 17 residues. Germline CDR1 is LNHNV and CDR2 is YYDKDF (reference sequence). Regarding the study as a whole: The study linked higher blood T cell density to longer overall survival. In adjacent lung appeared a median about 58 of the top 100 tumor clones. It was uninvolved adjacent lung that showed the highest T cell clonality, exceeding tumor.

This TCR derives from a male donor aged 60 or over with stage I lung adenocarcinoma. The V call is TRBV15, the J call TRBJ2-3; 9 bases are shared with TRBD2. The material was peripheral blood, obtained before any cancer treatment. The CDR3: CATSRDLRGGHTDTQYF. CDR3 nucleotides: TGTGCCACCAGCAGAGATCTGCGGGGGGGACATACAGATACGCAGTATTTT.